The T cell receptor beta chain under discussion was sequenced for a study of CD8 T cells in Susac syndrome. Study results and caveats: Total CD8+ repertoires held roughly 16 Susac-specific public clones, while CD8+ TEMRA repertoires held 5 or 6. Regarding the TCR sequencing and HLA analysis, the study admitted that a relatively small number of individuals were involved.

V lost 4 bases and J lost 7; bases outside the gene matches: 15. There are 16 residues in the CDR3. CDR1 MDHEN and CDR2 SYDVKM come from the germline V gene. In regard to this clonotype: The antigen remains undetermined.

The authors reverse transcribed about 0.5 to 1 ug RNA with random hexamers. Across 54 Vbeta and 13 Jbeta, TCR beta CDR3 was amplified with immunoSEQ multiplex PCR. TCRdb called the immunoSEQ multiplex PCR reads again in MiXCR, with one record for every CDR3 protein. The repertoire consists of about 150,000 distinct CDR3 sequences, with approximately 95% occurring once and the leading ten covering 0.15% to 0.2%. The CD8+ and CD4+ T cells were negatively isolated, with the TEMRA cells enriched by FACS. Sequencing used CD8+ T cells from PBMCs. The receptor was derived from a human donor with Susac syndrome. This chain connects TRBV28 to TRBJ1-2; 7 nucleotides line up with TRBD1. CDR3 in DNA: TGTGCCAGCAGTTCCCCTGGGACAGATCCTTTTAGTGGCTACACCTTC. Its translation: CASSSPGTDPFSGYTF.